One T cell receptor (beta chain) is described in this entry. Its antigen remains unidentified. The PCR used 60 Vbeta and 13 Jbeta primers. The authors' processing: A later analysis tallied approximately 80 million unique TCR beta chains, approximately 10 million of them shared. Assay used: immunoSEQ multiplex PCR; TCRdb lists only in-frame clones, some missing. V and J calls plus clone size are reproduced from that table; the DNA served to infer D and trimming. This sample has around 160,000 clones, with approximately 79% found just once. These data originate in a study of cytomegalovirus exposure and HLA in healthy donors. Study-wide findings and caveats: Sequencing likely caused a cluster of highly shared sequence variants.

The CDR3 is 12 amino acids. Trimming removed 6 bases at V and 5 bases at J, with 10 bases between. Germline values: CDR1 KGHSH, CDR2 LQKENI. The clonotype originates from a woman in her forties in good health and CMV-seropositive. Specimen: PBMCs. V gene TRBV18 combines with J gene TRBJ2-5; tentatively, D is TRBD2 (6 bases). The CDR3: CASSPRGETQYF. CDR3 nucleotide sequence: TGTGCCAGCTCCCCTCGGGGGGAGACCCAGTACTTC.